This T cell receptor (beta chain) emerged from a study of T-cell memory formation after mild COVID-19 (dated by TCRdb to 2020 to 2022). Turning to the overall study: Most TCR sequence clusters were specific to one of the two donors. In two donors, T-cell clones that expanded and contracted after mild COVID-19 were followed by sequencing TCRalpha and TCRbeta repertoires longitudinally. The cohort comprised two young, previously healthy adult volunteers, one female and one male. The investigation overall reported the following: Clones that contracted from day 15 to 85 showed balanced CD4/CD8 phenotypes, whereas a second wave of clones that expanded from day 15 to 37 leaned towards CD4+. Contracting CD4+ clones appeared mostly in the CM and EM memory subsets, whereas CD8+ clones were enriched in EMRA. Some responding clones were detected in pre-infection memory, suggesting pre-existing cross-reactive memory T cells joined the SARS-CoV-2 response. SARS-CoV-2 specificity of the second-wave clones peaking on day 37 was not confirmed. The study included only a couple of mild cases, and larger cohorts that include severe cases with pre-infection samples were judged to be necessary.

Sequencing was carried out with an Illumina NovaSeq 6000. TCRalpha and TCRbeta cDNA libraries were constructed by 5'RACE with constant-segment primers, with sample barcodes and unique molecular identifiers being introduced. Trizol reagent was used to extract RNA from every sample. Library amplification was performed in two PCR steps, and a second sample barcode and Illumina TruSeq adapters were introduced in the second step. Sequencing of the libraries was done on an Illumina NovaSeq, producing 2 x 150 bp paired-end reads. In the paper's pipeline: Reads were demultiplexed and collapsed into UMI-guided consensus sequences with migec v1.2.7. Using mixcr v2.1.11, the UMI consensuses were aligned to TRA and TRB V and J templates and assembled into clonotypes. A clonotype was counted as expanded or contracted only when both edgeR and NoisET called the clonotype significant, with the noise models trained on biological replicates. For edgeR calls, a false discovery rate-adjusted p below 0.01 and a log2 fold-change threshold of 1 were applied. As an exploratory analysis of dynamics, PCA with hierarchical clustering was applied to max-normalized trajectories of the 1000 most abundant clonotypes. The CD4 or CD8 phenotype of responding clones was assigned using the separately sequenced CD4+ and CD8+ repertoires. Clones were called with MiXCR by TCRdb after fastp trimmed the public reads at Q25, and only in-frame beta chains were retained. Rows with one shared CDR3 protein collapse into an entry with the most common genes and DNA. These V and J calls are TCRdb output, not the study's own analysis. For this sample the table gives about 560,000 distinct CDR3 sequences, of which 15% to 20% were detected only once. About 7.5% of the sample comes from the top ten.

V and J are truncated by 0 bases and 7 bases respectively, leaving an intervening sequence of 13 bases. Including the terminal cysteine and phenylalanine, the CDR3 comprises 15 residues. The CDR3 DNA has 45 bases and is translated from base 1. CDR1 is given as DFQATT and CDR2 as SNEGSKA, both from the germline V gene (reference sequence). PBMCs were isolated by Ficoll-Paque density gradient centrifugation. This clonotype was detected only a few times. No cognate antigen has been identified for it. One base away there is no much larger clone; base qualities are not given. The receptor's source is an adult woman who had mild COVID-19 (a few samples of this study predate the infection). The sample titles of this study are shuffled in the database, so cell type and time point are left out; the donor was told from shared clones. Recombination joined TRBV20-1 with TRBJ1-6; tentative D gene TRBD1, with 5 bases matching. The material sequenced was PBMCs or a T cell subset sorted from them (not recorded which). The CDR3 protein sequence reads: CSARDGGAGNSPLHF. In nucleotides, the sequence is TGCAGTGCTAGAGACGGCGGGGCGGGCAATTCACCCCTCCACTTT.